This TCR beta chain was obtained from a study of identifying expanded T cells in peripheral blood. Produced via immunoSEQ multiplex PCR; TCRdb's table is partial and in-frame only. The profile shows 81,000 or so clones, around 84% of them singletons. The CDR3 consists of 16 residues. Per the germline V gene, CDR1 is ENHRY and CDR2 is SYGVKD. V shed 10 bases, J shed 8 bases, and the junction held 18 bases outside the gene matches. The sample consisted of blood. The receptor comes from a person between 18 and 69 years old in good health. The V call is TRBV10-3, the J call TRBJ2-1, with 9 bases fitting TRBD2. The CDR3 DNA follows: TGTGCCAGCGAGGAGAAGACGGGACTAGCTATGGATGAGCAGTTCTTC. It yields the protein CASEEKTGLAMDEQFF.